A selection of T cell receptor beta chains follows, all from one sample in a study of PD-1 blockade in classical Hodgkin lymphoma. Only in-frame clones appear in the TCRdb table, and some are missing; sequencing was by immunoSEQ multiplex PCR. The sample records about 51,000 clones, roughly 80% being singletons. The source was peripheral blood mononuclear cells (PBMCs), collected before the fourth cycle of nivolumab. All receptors derive from a human donor with classical Hodgkin lymphoma. Each CDR3 is given without its conserved first and last residue. Fields, in order: CDR3 length, V gene, D gene, CDR3 protein. D genes are given only for firm matches.

>14|TRBV30|TRBD1
AWSRTGTSSYNEQF
>11|TRBV29-1|TRBD1
SAGQGAGTEAF
>14|TRBV30|TRBD2
AWSASSGGAVGTQY
>11|TRBV29-1|.
SALIGIFYGYT
>14|TRBV27|TRBD1
ASLGGEGAGANVLT
>14|TRBV7-2|TRBD1
ASSKWTGSSYNEQF
>12|TRBV29-1|.
SVSWSRGDTEAF
>13|TRBV10-1|TRBD1
ASSEPDRDGETQY
>12|TRBV7-3|TRBD1
ASSSGQGLRGYT
>16|TRBV30|.
AWRADVPGPHSGNTIY
>11|TRBV4-2|.
ASSQASTDTQY
>14|TRBV4-1|TRBD2
ASSQEGLAGSYEQY
>16|TRBV18|TRBD1
ASSPYTGTAIHNEKLF
>15|TRBV27|.
ASSLRSPGGVDNEQF
>11|TRBV6-4|.
ASSEQVAGTQY
>11|TRBV14|.
ASSQGVYGEQF
>12|TRBV6-5|.
ASSLQDCSTEAF
>13|TRBV30|.
AWTLTLRGRSGYT
>12|TRBV7-2|.
ASSTMGGGTEAF
>12|TRBV7-9|.
ASSSFQPTGELF
>12|TRBV6-5|.
ASSYGRTNSPLH
>13|TRBV6-5|TRBD1
ASRPTRDSFYEQY
>13|TRBV14|TRBD1
ASSRSGQGSYEQY
>13|TRBV5-4|TRBD2
ASSPSGRAANEQF
>13|TRBV11-2|TRBD2
ASSLAGLVAGELF
>11|TRBV19|.
ASSEGPFYGYT
>9|TRBV30|.
AWSLNYGYT
>13|TRBV23-1|TRBD1
ASYRRDRGNEKLF
>13|TRBV19|TRBD1
ASAGTAVTGNTIY
>13|TRBV9|.
ASSPGTFPYDEQY
>12|TRBV5-4|.
ASSPRGGYYEQY
>10|TRBV7-2|.
ASSLGSHTQY
>11|TRBV9|.
ASSGPREMGYT